Listed below are T cell receptor beta chains from one sample, sequenced in a study of CD8 T cells in ankylosing spondylitis. TCRdb ran MiXCR on the 5' RACE reads and lists one entry per CDR3 protein. The top ten clones hold about 12% of a sample with 36,000 or so distinct CDR3 sequences, 6% of them seen once. The sample taken for sequencing was blood, either unsorted or a sorted T cell fraction (not recorded which). The receptors here all came from a male donor with ankylosing spondylitis or in good health (not recorded which). CDR3s include the opening cysteine and the closing phenylalanine or tryptophan. D genes are given only for firm matches. Clone size, where shown, is once, few, many, or a class for clones that have expanded.

V: TRBV27; size: many; D: TRBD1; J: TRBJ2-1; DNA: TGTGCCAGCAGTCCGAGACAGGGAAGCGATGAGCAGTTCTTC; CDR3: CASSPRQGSDEQFF
V: TRBV5-5; size: many; D: TRBD2; J: TRBJ2-7; DNA: TGTGCCAGCAGCTTGGGACTAGCGGGAGCCTACGAGCAGTACTTC; CDR3: CASSLGLAGAYEQYF
V: TRBV7-9; size: many; D: .; J: TRBJ2-7; DNA: TGTGCCAGCAGCTTACCAGGGTCCTACGAGCAGTACTTC; CDR3: CASSLPGSYEQYF
V: TRBV20-1; size: few; D: .; J: TRBJ2-1; DNA: TGCAGTGCTAGAGATTTAGGAGCGGACTACAATGAGCAGTTCTTC; CDR3: CSARDLGADYNEQFF
V: TRBV5-1; size: many; D: .; J: TRBJ1-4; DNA: TGCGCCAGCAGCTTGGTGGGAAATGAAAAACTGTTTTTT; CDR3: CASSLVGNEKLFF
V: TRBV27; size: many; D: .; J: TRBJ2-4; DNA: TGTGCCAGCAGTCCCGGGGCTTTCAAAAACATTCAGTACTTC; CDR3: CASSPGAFKNIQYF
V: TRBV6-2/TRBV6-3; size: .; D: .; J: TRBJ2-1; DNA: TGTGCCAGCAGCCGGTCGTCTGAGGCCAATGAGCAGTTCTTC; CDR3: CASSRSSEANEQFF
V: TRBV5-1; size: many; D: .; J: TRBJ2-3; DNA: TGCGCCAGCAGCTTGTCTCCGGATACGGATACGCAGTATTTT; CDR3: CASSLSPDTDTQYF
V: TRBV15; size: many; D: .; J: TRBJ2-7; DNA: TGTGCCACCAGCCCGAACGGCGGGACTCCCTACGAGCAGTACTTC; CDR3: CATSPNGGTPYEQYF
V: TRBV5-1; size: many; D: .; J: TRBJ1-4; DNA: TGCGCCAGCAGCCTGGAGGAGGCAACTAATGAAAAACTGTTTTTT; CDR3: CASSLEEATNEKLFF
V: TRBV13; size: many; D: .; J: TRBJ2-4; DNA: TGTGCCAGCAGCGCCGGGTCAATAGCCAAAAACATTCAGTACTTC; CDR3: CASSAGSIAKNIQYF
V: TRBV9; size: many; D: .; J: TRBJ2-1; DNA: TGTGCCAGCAGCGTAAGTGGGAGGCAAGGACGGATCAATGAGCAGTTCTTC; CDR3: CASSVSGRQGRINEQFF
V: TRBV12-3/TRBV12-4; size: .; D: .; J: TRBJ1-4; DNA: TGTGCCAACAGTTTGGGGCAGCGGAATGAAAAACTGTTTTTT; CDR3: CANSLGQRNEKLFF
V: TRBV20-1; size: many; D: .; J: TRBJ2-7; DNA: TGCAGTGCCGCGAGGACGGGGAGTTACGAGCAGTACTTC; CDR3: CSAARTGSYEQYF
V: TRBV18; size: many; D: .; J: TRBJ1-5; DNA: TGTGCCAGCTCATTCCGGGACGCCCTCAATCAGCCCCAGCATTTT; CDR3: CASSFRDALNQPQHF
V: TRBV7-3; size: many; D: .; J: TRBJ1-1; DNA: TGTGCCAGCAGCTTGGGGGGTTCGTACACTGAAGCTTTCTTT; CDR3: CASSLGGSYTEAFF
V: TRBV29-1; size: many; D: .; J: TRBJ2-5; DNA: TGCAGCGTTGGTCAGGGATCAGAGACCCAGTACTTC; CDR3: CSVGQGSETQYF
V: TRBV20-1; size: many; D: TRBD2; J: TRBJ2-1; DNA: TGCAGTGCTAGAGCCCCCGGACTAGCGGGGGGCCGGTACAATGAGCAGTTCTTC; CDR3: CSARAPGLAGGRYNEQFF
V: TRBV6-5; size: many; D: .; J: TRBJ2-5; DNA: TGTGCCAGCAGTTACACCACGGGACGCTCCCAGTACTTC; CDR3: CASSYTTGRSQYF
V: TRBV12-3/TRBV12-4; size: many; D: .; J: TRBJ1-1; DNA: TGTGCCAGCAGAGCCCCCGGGACTAAAGCTTTCTTT; CDR3: CASRAPGTKAFF
V: TRBV5-1; size: many; D: .; J: TRBJ2-1; DNA: TGCGCCAGCAGTTATAGACCTCACAATGAGCAGTTCTTC; CDR3: CASSYRPHNEQFF
V: TRBV5-1; size: many; D: TRBD1; J: TRBJ1-2; DNA: TGCGCCAGCAGGGGACAGACTTTTAACTATGGCTACACCTTC; CDR3: CASRGQTFNYGYTF
V: TRBV6-2/TRBV6-3; size: many; D: .; J: TRBJ2-1; DNA: TGTGCCAGCAGTTACTCGGGGCAGTCCTACAATGAGCAGTTCTTC; CDR3: CASSYSGQSYNEQFF
V: TRBV10-3; size: many; D: .; J: TRBJ2-3; DNA: TGTGCCATCAGTGTCCGGGACCTCCATAGCACAGATACGCAGTATTTT; CDR3: CAISVRDLHSTDTQYF
V: TRBV20-1; size: many; D: .; J: TRBJ2-6; DNA: TGCAGTGCAGCCCCCGGGGCCAACGTCCTGACTTTC; CDR3: CSAAPGANVLTF
V: TRBV20-1; size: many; D: TRBD2; J: TRBJ2-5; DNA: TGCAGTGCTAGAGTGTCGGGAGGGGAGACCCAGTACTTC; CDR3: CSARVSGGETQYF
V: TRBV5-1; size: many; D: TRBD1; J: TRBJ2-7; DNA: TGCGCCAGCAGCTTCGCCGACAGGGGCGAGCAGTACTTC; CDR3: CASSFADRGEQYF
V: TRBV29-1; size: many; D: .; J: TRBJ2-1; DNA: TGCAGCGCCTCCCCGTGGGATGAGCAGTTCTTC; CDR3: CSASPWDEQFF
V: TRBV9; size: many; D: .; J: TRBJ2-1; DNA: TGTGCCAGCAGCCTACGAACCGGACCTAATGAGCAGTTCTTC; CDR3: CASSLRTGPNEQFF
V: TRBV24-1; size: .; D: TRBD2; J: TRBJ2-3; DNA: TGTGCCACCAGTGGTCCGTCTAGCGGGAGGGCAATAGATACGCAGTATTTT; CDR3: CATSGPSSGRAIDTQYF
V: TRBV20-1; size: many; D: .; J: TRBJ2-2; DNA: TGCAGTGCAATGGACGCGGACTCGCAGAACACCGGGGAGCTGTTTTTT; CDR3: CSAMDADSQNTGELFF
V: TRBV28; size: many; D: .; J: TRBJ2-3; DNA: TGTGCCAGCAGTTTCATCGGCAGAAGCACAGATACGCAGTATTTT; CDR3: CASSFIGRSTDTQYF
V: TRBV18; size: many; D: .; J: TRBJ1-1; DNA: TGTGCCAGCCGCATCACGGGCATGAACACTGAAGCTTTCTTT; CDR3: CASRITGMNTEAFF